The present T cell receptor beta chain was sequenced within a study of T-cell reconstitution after alpha-beta-depleted transplantation in children. A TCRbeta library incorporating unique molecular identifiers was prepared. TCRdb analysed the PCR reads with MiXCR anew, one entry per CDR3 protein. The data contain about 360,000 distinct CDR3 sequences, 10% to 15% of them singletons. Sequenced material: PBMCs, taken from the stem cell graft. The receptor was derived from a human donor who donated a stem cell graft to a child with Fanconi anemia.

The CDR3 sequence: CAIRSDGTYNEQFF. In nucleotides, the CDR3 is TGTGCCATCAGGTCGGACGGAACTTACAATGAGCAGTTCTTC. The genes are TRBV10-3 and TRBJ2-1, with unresolved D. The germline V and J ends were trimmed by 6 bases and 4 bases, with 13 bases remaining between them. The length of the CDR3 is 14 residues. Germline V gives CDR1 ENHRY, CDR2 SYGVKD.